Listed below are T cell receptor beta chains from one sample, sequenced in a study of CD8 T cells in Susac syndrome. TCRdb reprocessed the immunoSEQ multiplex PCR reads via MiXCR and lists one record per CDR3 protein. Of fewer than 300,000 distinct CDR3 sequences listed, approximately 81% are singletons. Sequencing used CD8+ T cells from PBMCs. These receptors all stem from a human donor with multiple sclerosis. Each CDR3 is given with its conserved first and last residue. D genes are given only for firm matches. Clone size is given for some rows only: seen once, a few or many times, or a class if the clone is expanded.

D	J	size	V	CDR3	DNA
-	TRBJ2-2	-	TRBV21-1	CASSNNGQNTGELFF	TGTGCCAGCAGCAATAACGGACAAAACACCGGGGAGCTGTTTTTT
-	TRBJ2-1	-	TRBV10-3	CAISESEGAYNEQFF	TGTGCCATCAGTGAGTCGGAGGGGGCCTACAATGAGCAGTTCTTC
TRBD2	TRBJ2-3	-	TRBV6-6	CALGRLSTDTQYF	TGTGCCCTCGGGAGGTTAAGCACAGATACGCAGTATTTT
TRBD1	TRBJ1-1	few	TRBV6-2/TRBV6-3	CAIRQDRGNTEAFF	TGTGCCATTCGGCAGGACAGGGGAAACACTGAAGCTTTCTTT
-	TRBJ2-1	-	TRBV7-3	CASSQEGSSYNEQFF	TGTGCCAGCAGCCAGGAGGGCAGCTCCTACAATGAGCAGTTCTTC
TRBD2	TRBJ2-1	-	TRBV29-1	CSVEGGRLSDEQFF	TGCAGCGTTGAGGGCGGGAGGTTGAGCGATGAGCAGTTCTTC
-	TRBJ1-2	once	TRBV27	CASSSKMDSRYGYTF	TGTGCCAGCAGTTCCAAAATGGACAGTAGATATGGCTACACCTTC
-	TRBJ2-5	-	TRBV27	CASSPHSQETQYF	TGTGCCAGCAGTCCCCACTCCCAAGAGACCCAGTACTTC
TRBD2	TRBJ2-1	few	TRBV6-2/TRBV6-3	CASSRMNSGTPREQFF	TGTGCCAGCAGCAGGATGAATAGCGGGACCCCCCGGGAGCAGTTCTTC
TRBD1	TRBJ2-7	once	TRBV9	CASSVEEGTGGLNEQYF	TGTGCCAGCAGCGTAGAGGAAGGGACAGGGGGCTTGAACGAGCAGTACTTC
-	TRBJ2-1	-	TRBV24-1	CATSDLYGDEQFF	TGTGCCACCAGTGATTTGTATGGAGATGAGCAGTTCTTC
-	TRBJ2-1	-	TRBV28	CATQQGLTLYEQFF	TGTGCCACTCAGCAGGGATTGACACTTTATGAGCAGTTCTTC
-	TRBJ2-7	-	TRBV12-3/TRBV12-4	CASTFQDPSYEQYF	TGTGCCAGCACCTTCCAGGACCCCTCCTACGAGCAGTACTTC
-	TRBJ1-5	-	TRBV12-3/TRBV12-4	CASSLNGPRGNQPQHF	TGTGCCAGCAGCCTGAATGGTCCCAGGGGAAATCAGCCCCAGCATTTT